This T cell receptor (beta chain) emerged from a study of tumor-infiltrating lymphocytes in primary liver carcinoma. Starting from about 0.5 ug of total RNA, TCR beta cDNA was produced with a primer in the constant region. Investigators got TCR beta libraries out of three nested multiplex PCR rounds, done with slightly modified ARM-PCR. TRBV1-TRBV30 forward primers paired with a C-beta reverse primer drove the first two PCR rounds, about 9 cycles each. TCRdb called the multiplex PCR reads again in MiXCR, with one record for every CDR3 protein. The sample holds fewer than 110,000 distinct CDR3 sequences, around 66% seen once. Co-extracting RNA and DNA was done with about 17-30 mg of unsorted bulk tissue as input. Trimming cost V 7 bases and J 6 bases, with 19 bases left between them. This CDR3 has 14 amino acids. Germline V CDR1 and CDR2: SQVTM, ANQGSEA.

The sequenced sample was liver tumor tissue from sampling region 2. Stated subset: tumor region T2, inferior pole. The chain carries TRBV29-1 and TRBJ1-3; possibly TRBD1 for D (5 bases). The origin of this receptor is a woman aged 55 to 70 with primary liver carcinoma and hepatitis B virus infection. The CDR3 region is CSADWGEMPNTIYF. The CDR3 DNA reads TGCAGCGCGGACTGGGGGGAGATGCCAAACACCATATATTTT. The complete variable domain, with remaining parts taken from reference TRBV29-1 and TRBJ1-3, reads SAVISQKPSRDICQRGTSLTIQCQVDSQVTMMFWYRQQPGQSLTLIATANQGSEATYESGFVIDKFPISRPNLTFSTLTVSNMSPEDSSIYLCSADWGEMPNTIYFGEGSWLTVV.